This T cell receptor (beta chain) originates from a study of shared clonotypes between healthy human individuals. V was shortened by 7 bases and J by 7 bases, with 19 bases between the two germline ends. The CDR3 runs 15 residues. The germline V gene encodes CDR1 MDHEN and CDR2 SYDVKM. Original analysis: Filtering of immunoSEQ junctional sequences could not match full-length read filtering. TCRdb's table, derived via immunoSEQ multiplex PCR, lists solely in-frame clones and lacks some. From that table come the V and J calls and clone size; the DNA was used to work out D and trimming. Of around 600,000 clones in the sample, around 97% are singletons; the top ten hold 0.055% to 0.07%.

The source is a woman aged 25 to 39 in good health. The sequencing input was naive CD4+ T cells sorted from blood. Subset: CD45RA+ positively selected. This chain links TRBV28 with TRBJ2-2, with D tentatively TRBD2 (6 bases). The CDR3 coding sequence is TGTGCCAGCAAGGAGGGACCCCGCGGTAACGGGGAGCTGTTTTTT. Its protein product is CASKEGPRGNGELFF.